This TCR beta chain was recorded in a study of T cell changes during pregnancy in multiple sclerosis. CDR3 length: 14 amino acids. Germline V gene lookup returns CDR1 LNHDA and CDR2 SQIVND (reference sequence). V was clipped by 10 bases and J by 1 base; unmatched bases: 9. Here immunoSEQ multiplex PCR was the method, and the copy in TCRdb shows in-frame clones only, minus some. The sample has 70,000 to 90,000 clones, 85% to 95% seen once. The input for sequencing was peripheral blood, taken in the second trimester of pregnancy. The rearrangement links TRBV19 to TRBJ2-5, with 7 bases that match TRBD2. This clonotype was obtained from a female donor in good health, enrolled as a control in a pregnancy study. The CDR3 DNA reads TGTGCCACCCGAGGGCGGGGGATCCAAGAGACCCAGTACTTC. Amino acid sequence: CATRGRGIQETQYF.